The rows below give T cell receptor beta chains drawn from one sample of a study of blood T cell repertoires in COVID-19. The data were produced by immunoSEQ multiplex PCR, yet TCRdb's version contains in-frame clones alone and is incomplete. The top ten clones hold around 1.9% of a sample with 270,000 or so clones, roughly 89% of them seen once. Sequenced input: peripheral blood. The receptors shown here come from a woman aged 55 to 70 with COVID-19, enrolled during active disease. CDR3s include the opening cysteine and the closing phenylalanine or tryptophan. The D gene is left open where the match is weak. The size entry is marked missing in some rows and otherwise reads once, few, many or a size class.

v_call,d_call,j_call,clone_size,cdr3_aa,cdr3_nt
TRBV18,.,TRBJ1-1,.,CASSPTGGDTEAFF,TGTGCCAGCTCACCAACGGGAGGGGACACTGAAGCTTTCTTT
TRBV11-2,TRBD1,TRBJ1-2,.,CASSLSPGTGTLRGYTF,TGTGCCAGCAGCCTCTCTCCCGGGACAGGGACTTTGCGGGGCTACACCTTC
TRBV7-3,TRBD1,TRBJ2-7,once,CASSVGHRGYEQYF,TGTGCCAGCAGCGTCGGCCACAGGGGGTACGAGCAGTACTTC
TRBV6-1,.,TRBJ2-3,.,CASSERRSPDTQYF,TGTGCCAGCAGTGAAAGGCGGTCACCAGATACGCAGTATTTT
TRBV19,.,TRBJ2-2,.,CASKTTGTNTGELFF,TGTGCCAGTAAGACGACAGGAACGAACACCGGGGAGCTGTTTTTT
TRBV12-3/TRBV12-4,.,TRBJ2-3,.,CATTGITDTQYF,TGTGCCACGACAGGAATCACAGATACGCAGTATTTT
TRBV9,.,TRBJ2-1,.,CASSPRSYEQFF,TGTGCCAGCAGCCCCCGTAGCTATGAGCAGTTCTTC
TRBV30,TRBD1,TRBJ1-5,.,CALGQEGGPQHF,TGTGCCCTCGGACAGGAGGGGGGTCCCCAGCATTTT
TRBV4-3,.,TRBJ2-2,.,CASSQDIPGDTGELFF,TGCGCCAGCAGCCAAGATATCCCCGGGGACACCGGGGAGCTGTTTTTT
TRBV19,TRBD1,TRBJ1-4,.,CASNTGQPTNEKLFF,TGTGCCAGTAACACGGGACAGCCAACTAATGAAAAACTGTTTTTT
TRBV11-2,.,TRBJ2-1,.,CASSLNTLSYNEQFF,TGTGCCAGCAGCTTAAACACGTTGTCCTACAATGAGCAGTTCTTC
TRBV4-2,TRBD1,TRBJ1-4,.,CASSQDLGDSNEKLFF,TGTGCCAGCAGCCAAGATCTGGGGGACAGTAATGAAAAACTGTTTTTT
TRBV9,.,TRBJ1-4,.,CASGPGHPTNEKLFF,TGTGCCAGCGGACCGGGACACCCAACTAATGAAAAACTGTTTTTT
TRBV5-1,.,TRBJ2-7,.,CASRRGGDYEQYF,TGCGCCAGCAGGCGAGGAGGGGACTACGAGCAGTACTTC
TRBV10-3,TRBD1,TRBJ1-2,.,CAISDFRTGPSRYGYTF,TGTGCCATCAGTGACTTCCGGACAGGCCCCTCTAGGTATGGCTACACCTTC
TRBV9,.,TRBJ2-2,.,CASSDTGAGELFF,TGTGCCAGCAGCGATACGGGGGCCGGGGAGCTGTTTTTT
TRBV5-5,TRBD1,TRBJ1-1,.,CASSFGTENTEAFF,TGTGCCAGCAGCTTCGGGACAGAGAACACTGAAGCTTTCTTT